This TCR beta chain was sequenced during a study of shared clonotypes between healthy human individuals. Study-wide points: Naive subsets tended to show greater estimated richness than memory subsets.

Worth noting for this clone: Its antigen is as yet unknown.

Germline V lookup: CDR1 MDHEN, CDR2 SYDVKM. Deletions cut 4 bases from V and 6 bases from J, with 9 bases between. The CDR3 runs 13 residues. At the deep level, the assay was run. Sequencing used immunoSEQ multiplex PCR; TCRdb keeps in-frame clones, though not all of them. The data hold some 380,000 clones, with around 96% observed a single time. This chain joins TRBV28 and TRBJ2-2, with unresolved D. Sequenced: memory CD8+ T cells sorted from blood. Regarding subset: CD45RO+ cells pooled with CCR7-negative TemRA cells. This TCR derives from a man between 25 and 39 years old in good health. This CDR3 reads CASSSLGAGELFF. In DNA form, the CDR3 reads TGTGCCAGCAGTTCCCTTGGGGCCGGGGAGCTGTTTTTT.